One sample yielded the 21 T cell receptor beta chains listed below, sequenced in a study of blood T cell repertoires in COVID-19. Assay used: immunoSEQ multiplex PCR; TCRdb lists only in-frame clones, some missing. Of around 300,000 clones detected, 75% to 95% appear once; the ten largest clones hold roughly 1.1%. Sequencing was carried out using PBMCs or T cells enriched from blood (not recorded which). These receptors all come from a woman in her twenties or thirties who had recovered from COVID-19.

This clone appeared once. J is TRBJ2-4 and V is TRBV6-6; D not resolved. V lost 2 bases to trimming and J lost 6 bases, with 11 bases between them. CDR1 and CDR2 from the germline V gene are MNHNY and SVGAGI (reference sequence). The CDR3 loop spans 14 amino acids. In DNA, the CDR3 is TGTGCCAGCAGTTACAGCCCGCCGGGAAACATTCAGTACTTC. Amino acids: CASSYSPPGNIQYF.

The chain couples TRBV27 to TRBJ2-5; no definite D call. Trimming shortened V by 2 bases and J by 6 bases, and 10 bases separated the two germline ends. CDR1 and CDR2 (germline): MNHEY, SMNVEV (reference sequence). There are 13 residues in the CDR3. CDR3 nucleotides: TGTGCCAGCAGTTTAAGGAGTGTCCAGACCCAGTACTTC. Protein product: CASSLRSVQTQYF.

V is TRBV9 and J is TRBJ1-2; TRBD1 matches 12 bases. The length of the CDR3 is 20 residues. Per germline, CDR1 SGDLS and CDR2 YYNGEE. The junction had 18 bases not matched to a gene; V was cut back by 4 bases and J by 2 bases. The CDR3 sequence: CASSNSSPGTGGLHNYGYTF. The DNA for the CDR3 is TGTGCCAGCAGCAATTCCTCCCCCGGGACAGGGGGCTTACACAACTATGGCTACACCTTC.

The chain couples TRBV30 to TRBJ1-2; D is unresolved. The CDR3 contains 11 residues. V shed 2 bases and J shed 6 bases, with 7 bases lying between them. In germline, CDR1 is GTSNPN, CDR2 SVGIG (reference sequence). Written as DNA, the CDR3 is TGTGCCTGGAGTCGGGATCATGGCTACACCTTC. Amino acids: CAWSRDHGYTF.

The J gene is TRBJ2-1, the V gene TRBV7-6; 13 positions match TRBD2. This CDR3 contains 15 residues. The V gene end was trimmed by 8 bases and the J gene end by 9 bases; junction bases not matched to a gene: 10. CDR1 and CDR2 (germline): SGHVS, FNYEAQ. This CDR3 is CASSPGTSGIFEQFF. CDR3 DNA sequence: TGTGCCAGCTCGCCCGGGACTAGCGGGATTTTTGAGCAGTTCTTC.

This clone showed up many times. The J gene is TRBJ2-3, the V gene TRBV2, with D possibly matching TRBD1 (6 bases). The germline V gene encodes CDR1 SNHLY and CDR2 FYNNEI. The CDR3 is 16 residues long. V was pared by 3 bases and J by 0 bases, with 13 bases between. This CDR3 is CASSEGPGQSTDTQYF. In DNA, the CDR3 is TGTGCCAGCAGTGAGGGACCGGGACAAAGCACAGATACGCAGTATTTT.

J is TRBJ1-3 and V is TRBV3-1 (or the pseudogene TRBV3-2); D is ambiguous. CDR3 length: 13 residues. Germline assignment: CDR1 LGHDT and CDR2 YNNKEL (reference sequence). Trimming stripped 7 bases from V and 4 bases from J, with 11 bases between. For the CDR3, the DNA is TGTGCCAGCACCTTAAGCCTGGGAAACACCATATATTTT. Its protein is CASTLSLGNTIYF.

DNA for the CDR3: TGTGCCAGCAGTGAGATAGGGACTCTTTCCTACAATGAGCAGTTCTTC. Protein sequence: CASSEIGTLSYNEQFF. V usage is TRBV27 and J usage is TRBJ2-1, with a tentative D call TRBD2 (6 bases). The CDR3 has 16 residues. Trimming removed 5 bases from V and 1 base from J, with 15 bases in between. Germline loops: CDR1 MNHEY, CDR2 SMNVEV (reference sequence).

The V and J genes are TRBV28 and TRBJ1-6; TRBD1 might be the D (6 bases). Germline CDR1 MDHEN, CDR2 SYDVKM. The V end was cut by 7 bases, the J end by 2 bases, with 24 bases between. CDR3 length: 19 amino acids. The DNA for the CDR3 is TGTGCCAGCACCCAAAACAGGGACCCCACCAACCCCTATAATTCACCCCTCCACTTT. It translates to CASTQNRDPTNPYNSPLHF.

The gene calls are TRBV6-5 and TRBJ2-1; D is unclear. Germline V gene lookup returns CDR1 MNHEY and CDR2 SVGAGI. V was cut by 0 bases and J by 4 bases, with 4 bases left in between. The CDR3 runs to 13 residues. The CDR3 here is CASSYSTYNEQFF. The CDR3 region has the DNA TGTGCCAGCAGTTACTCGACATACAATGAGCAGTTCTTC.

The chain recombines TRBV11-2 with TRBJ1-1; the match to TRBD1 covers 8 bases. With 5 bases clipped from V and 4 bases from J, the junction kept 3 bases outside the gene matches. Germline V gene data show CDR1 as SGHAT and CDR2 as FQNNGV. The CDR3 has 13 amino acids. Here the CDR3 reads CASSRTGGTEAFF. The CDR3, as DNA: TGTGCCAGCAGCCGTACAGGGGGCACTGAAGCTTTCTTT.

The gene calls are TRBV2 and TRBJ2-7, with 12 bases that match TRBD2. The CDR3 runs to 14 residues. CDR1 SNHLY and CDR2 FYNNEI come from the germline V gene. Trimming removed 6 bases from V and 3 bases from J; junction bases left unmatched: 3. The CDR3, as DNA: TGTGCCAGCAGACGGACTAGCGGGAACTACGAGCAGTACTTC. Translated, it gives CASRRTSGNYEQYF.

V gene TRBV15 combines with J gene TRBJ2-7; 7 nucleotides line up with TRBD2. Trimming removed 0 bases from V and 6 bases from J; junction bases left unmatched: 2. This CDR3 comprises 13 residues. The V gene's germline CDR1 is LNHNV and CDR2 YYDKDF (reference sequence). CDR3 sequence reads: CATSRDSGGEQYF. In nucleotides, the CDR3 is TGTGCCACCAGCAGAGATTCGGGGGGCGAGCAGTACTTC.

The rearrangement uses TRBV9 and TRBJ2-3; TRBD1 is a possible D gene (6 bases). Trimming cost V 1 base and J 1 base, with 13 bases left between them. There are 16 residues in the CDR3. CDR1 is SGDLS and CDR2 is YYNGEE in the germline V gene. The CDR3 sequence is CASSVPPKGGTDTQYF. CDR3 sequence (DNA): TGTGCCAGCAGCGTACCACCCAAGGGGGGCACAGATACGCAGTATTTT.

This rearrangement joins TRBV29-1 to TRBJ1-2, with 9 nucleotides matching TRBD1. Germline trimming cut 1 base from V and 5 bases from J; bases unmatched to any gene: 8. Germline V gene data show CDR1 as SQVTM and CDR2 as ANQGSEA. This CDR3 contains 15 residues. The CDR3 reads CSVEALDRGLYGYTF. In DNA form, the CDR3 reads TGCAGCGTTGAAGCTCTCGACAGGGGGTTGTATGGCTACACCTTC.

The rearrangement uses TRBV12-5 and TRBJ1-1; TRBD1 agrees at 9 bases. The J segment lost 5 bases and the V segment lost 1 base, leaving 5 bases of the junction unmatched. This CDR3 spans 15 amino acids. The V gene's germline CDR1 is LGHNT and CDR2 FRNRAP. The CDR3 loop is CASGLDRGPGTEAFF. DNA for the CDR3: TGTGCTAGTGGTTTGGACAGGGGGCCGGGGACTGAAGCTTTCTTT.

The chain recombines TRBV18 with TRBJ1-5; D possibly corresponds to TRBD1 (5 bases). The germline CDR1 and CDR2 sequences are KGHSH and LQKENI. This CDR3 comprises 15 residues. The V end was cut by 0 bases, the J end by 8 bases, with 14 bases between. The CDR3: CASSPPGQGSEPQHF. The CDR3 DNA reads as TGTGCCAGCTCACCACCGGGCCAGGGTTCGGAGCCCCAGCATTTT.

This chain joins TRBV6-4 and TRBJ1-5, with TRBD1 as a possible D gene (5 bases). CDR3 size: 16 residues. V was cut by 10 bases and J by 0 bases, with 19 bases left in between. Germline loops: CDR1 MRHNA, CDR2 SNTAGT. Here the CDR3 DNA reads TGTGCCAAAGGGGCAGGCCCTCACGTTAGCAATCAGCCCCAGCATTTT. Translation gives CAKGAGPHVSNQPQHF.

This sequence joins TRBV13 and TRBJ1-1, with 7 nucleotides matching TRBD1. Trimming removed 4 bases from V and 5 bases from J; junction bases left unmatched: 7. The germline gives CDR1 PRHDT, CDR2 FYEKMQ (reference sequence). The length of the CDR3 is 14 residues. CDR3 sequence: CASSSRGRGTEAFF. In nucleotides, the CDR3 is TGTGCCAGCAGCTCGAGGGGGCGCGGGACTGAAGCTTTCTTT.

The chain joins TRBV7-9 to TRBJ2-5; 14 positions agree with TRBD2. Germline CDR1 SEHNR, CDR2 FQNEAQ (reference sequence). This CDR3 region has 16 residues. Trimming removed 5 bases from V and 5 bases from J; junction bases left unmatched: 7. CDR3 nucleotides: TGTGCCAGCAGCCGGCCGGGACTAGCGGGAGTTGAGACCCAGTACTTC. Encoded protein: CASSRPGLAGVETQYF.

V gene TRBV27 combines with J gene TRBJ1-6; TRBD1 matches 10 bases. The J segment lost 7 bases and the V segment lost 7 bases, leaving 4 bases of the junction unmatched. The CDR3 consists of 14 residues. In germline, CDR1 is MNHEY, CDR2 SMNVEV (reference sequence). CDR3 in DNA: TGTGCCAGCACCGTGGGACAGGGGAATTCACCCCTCCACTTT. The encoded protein is CASTVGQGNSPLHF.